This T cell receptor (beta chain) appears in the sequencing data of a study of blood T cell repertoires in COVID-19. Across the whole study: The samples span acute and convalescent COVID-19 from the United States, Italy and Spain. T cells, B-cell-depleted T cells, or PBMCs supplied cDNA or gDNA.

Source study methods: Reference gene primers were amplified, and this amplification served to estimate nucleated cell counts. Using immunoSEQ multiplex PCR, the repertoire was profiled, and TCRdb retains in-frame clones only, with some absent. That table supplies the V and J calls and clone size; D and trimming were determined from the DNA. Here the sample spans roughly 100,000 clones, about 89% being singletons. What was sequenced was peripheral blood. The TCR comes from a woman aged 60 to 75 with acute or convalescent COVID-19.

In nucleotides, the CDR3 is TGCGCCAGCAGCTCGGACACGCAAGAGACCCAGTACTTC. This gives the protein CASSSDTQETQYF. The chain has TRBV5-1 and TRBJ2-5; tentatively, D is TRBD1 (5 bases). The CDR3 has 13 amino acids. In germline, CDR1 is SGHRS, CDR2 YFSETQ. Trimming took off 3 bases at V and 2 bases at J, with 8 bases between the two ends.